The rows below give T cell receptor beta chains drawn from one sample of a study of T cell repertoires in aging, cancer and after chemotherapy. MiXCR, applied by TCRdb to the multiplex PCR reads, yields one record per CDR3 protein. The sample has roughly 3,200 distinct CDR3 sequences, 40% to 55% seen once. Sequenced material: blood. These receptors were taken from a human donor with a solid tumor. Both conserved end residues are part of each CDR3. D genes are given only for firm matches. Clone size appears in some rows only: once, few, many, or a class for an expanded clone.

>-|-|TRBJ1-2|TRBV6-5
TGTGCCAGCAGTACCGCGAAGGCCTCTAGGTTTGCCGGCGGCTACACCTTC
CASSTAKASRFAGGYTF
>-|TRBD1|TRBJ1-2|TRBV20-1
TGCAGTGCTAGCCGGAACAGGGGGCTGGGTGGCTACACCTTC
CSASRNRGLGGYTF
>-|-|TRBJ1-2|TRBV28
TGTGCCAGCAGTCCCCACAGGGTGGAAGGCTACACCTTC
CASSPHRVEGYTF
>-|-|TRBJ1-3|TRBV18
TGTGCCAGCTCACCCACCAGGGAGGCCTCTGGAAACACCATATATTTT
CASSPTREASGNTIYF
>-|-|TRBJ2-7|TRBV5-1
TGCGCCAGCACCCCCGGACAGAGGGCCTACGAGCAGTACTTC
CASTPGQRAYEQYF
>few|TRBD2|TRBJ2-7|TRBV6-5
TGTGCCAGCAGTTCCCTAGCGGGCCGCTCTGACGAGCAGTACTTC
CASSSLAGRSDEQYF
>-|TRBD1|TRBJ1-4|TRBV30
TGTGCCTGGAGTCCTAGGGGGACAGGGCCTAGGGGAGTGTTTTTT
CAWSPRGTGPRGVFF
>-|-|TRBJ1-2|TRBV6-1
TGTGCCAGCAGTGAAGCCTATCCGGGGGACTATGGCTACACCTTC
CASSEAYPGDYGYTF
>few|-|TRBJ1-1|TRBV5-6
TGTGCCAGCAGCTTGGAGGAGGGTCGGAACACTGAAGCTTTCTTT
CASSLEEGRNTEAFF
>few|-|TRBJ2-7|TRBV7-9
TGTGCCAGCAGTGGGGCTGACCCCAACTACGAGCAGTACTTC
CASSGADPNYEQYF
>-|-|TRBJ1-4|TRBV30
TGTGCCTGGAGTCAGCCGGGCAGGGAAAAACTGTTTTTT
CAWSQPGREKLFF
>-|TRBD2|TRBJ2-5|TRBV30
TGTGCCTCCCTAGCGGGAGGGGCGACCCAGTACTTC
CASLAGGATQYF
>once|-|TRBJ2-2|TRBV5-1
TGCGCCAGCAGCTTGGGACAGGCCGTTACCGGGGAGCTGTTTTTT
CASSLGQAVTGELFF
>few|TRBD1|TRBJ2-2|TRBV7-2
TGTGCCAGCAGCCCCCGGGGGGACAGGGGAACCGGGGAGCTGTTTTTT
CASSPRGDRGTGELFF
>-|TRBD1|TRBJ1-2|TRBV12-3/TRBV12-4
TGTGCCAGCAGTCGGGACAGGGGGCAAGGCTACACCTTC
CASSRDRGQGYTF
>-|-|TRBJ1-5|TRBV6-1
TGTGCCAGCACATCAGAGGGGACGATAAATCAGCCCCAGCATTTT
CASTSEGTINQPQHF
>-|TRBD2|TRBJ2-6|TRBV11-2
TGTGCCAGCACCCTGGGGGGGGTCGGGGCCAACGTCCTGACTTTC
CASTLGGVGANVLTF
>-|-|TRBJ2-2|TRBV6-1
TGTGCCAGCAGTGTTGGCAGGGAAGTGGGCCATGGGGAGCTGTTTTTT
CASSVGREVGHGELFF
>few|-|TRBJ1-2|TRBV12-3/TRBV12-4
TGTGCCAGCAGCCGCCAGCGGGACCGTGGCTACACCTTC
CASSRQRDRGYTF
>-|TRBD2|TRBJ2-3|TRBV19
TGTGCCAGTAGTACCCGACTAGCGGGGGGCGGAGATACGCAGTATTTT
CASSTRLAGGGDTQYF
>-|TRBD1|TRBJ2-7|TRBV10-3
TGTGCCACCCAGGGGGAACCCCCGGGGGAGCAGTACTTC
CATQGEPPGEQYF
>few|TRBD1|TRBJ1-2|TRBV6-2/TRBV6-3
TGTGCCAGCAGTTACTACAGGGGTGGCTACACCTTC
CASSYYRGGYTF